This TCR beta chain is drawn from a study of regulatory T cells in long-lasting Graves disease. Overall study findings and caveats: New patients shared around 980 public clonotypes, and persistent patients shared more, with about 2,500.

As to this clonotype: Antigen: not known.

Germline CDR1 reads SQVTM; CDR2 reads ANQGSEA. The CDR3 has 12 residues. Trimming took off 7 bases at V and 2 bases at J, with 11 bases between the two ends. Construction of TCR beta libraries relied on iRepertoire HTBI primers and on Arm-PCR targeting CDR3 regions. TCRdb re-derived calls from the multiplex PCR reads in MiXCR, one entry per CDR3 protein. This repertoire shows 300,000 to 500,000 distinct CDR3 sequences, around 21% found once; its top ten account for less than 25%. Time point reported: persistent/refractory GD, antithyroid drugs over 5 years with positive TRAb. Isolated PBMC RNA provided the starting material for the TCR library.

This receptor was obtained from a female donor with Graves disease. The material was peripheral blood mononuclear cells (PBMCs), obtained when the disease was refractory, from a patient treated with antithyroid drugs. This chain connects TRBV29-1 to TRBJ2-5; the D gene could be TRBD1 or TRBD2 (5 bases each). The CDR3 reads CSGGPGQETQYF. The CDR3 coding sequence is TGCAGCGGGGGACCGGGACAAGAGACCCAGTACTTC. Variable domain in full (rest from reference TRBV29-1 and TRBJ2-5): SAVISQKPSRDICQRGTSLTIQCQVDSQVTMMFWYRQQPGQSLTLIATANQGSEATYESGFVIDKFPISRPNLTFSTLTVSNMSPEDSSIYLCSGGPGQETQYFGPGTRLLVL.